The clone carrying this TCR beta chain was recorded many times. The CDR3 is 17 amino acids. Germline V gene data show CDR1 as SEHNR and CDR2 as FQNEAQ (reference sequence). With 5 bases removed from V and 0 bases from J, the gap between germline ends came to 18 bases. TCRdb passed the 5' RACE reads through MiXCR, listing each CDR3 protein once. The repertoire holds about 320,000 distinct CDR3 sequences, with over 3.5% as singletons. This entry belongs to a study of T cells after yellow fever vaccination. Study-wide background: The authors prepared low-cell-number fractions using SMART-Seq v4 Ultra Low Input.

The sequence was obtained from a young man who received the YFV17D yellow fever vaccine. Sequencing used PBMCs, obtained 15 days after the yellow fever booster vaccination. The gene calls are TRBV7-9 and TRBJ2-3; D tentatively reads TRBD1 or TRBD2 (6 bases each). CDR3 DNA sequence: TGTGCCAGCAGCGAGGAGCCCTGGGGGGCCAGCACAGATACGCAGTATTTT. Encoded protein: CASSEEPWGASTDTQYF.